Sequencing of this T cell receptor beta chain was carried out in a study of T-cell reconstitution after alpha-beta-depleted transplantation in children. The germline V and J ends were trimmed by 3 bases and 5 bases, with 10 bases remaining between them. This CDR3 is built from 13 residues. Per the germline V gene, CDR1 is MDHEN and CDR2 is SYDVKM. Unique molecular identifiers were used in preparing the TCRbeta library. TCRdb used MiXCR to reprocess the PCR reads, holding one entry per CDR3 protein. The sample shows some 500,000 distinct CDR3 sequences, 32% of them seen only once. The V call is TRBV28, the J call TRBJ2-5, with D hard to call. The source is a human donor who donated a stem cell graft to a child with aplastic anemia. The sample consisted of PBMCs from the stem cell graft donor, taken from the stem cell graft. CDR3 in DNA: TGTGCCAGCAGTTTCGACGGTAGGGAGACCCAGTACTTC. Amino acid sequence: CASSFDGRETQYF.